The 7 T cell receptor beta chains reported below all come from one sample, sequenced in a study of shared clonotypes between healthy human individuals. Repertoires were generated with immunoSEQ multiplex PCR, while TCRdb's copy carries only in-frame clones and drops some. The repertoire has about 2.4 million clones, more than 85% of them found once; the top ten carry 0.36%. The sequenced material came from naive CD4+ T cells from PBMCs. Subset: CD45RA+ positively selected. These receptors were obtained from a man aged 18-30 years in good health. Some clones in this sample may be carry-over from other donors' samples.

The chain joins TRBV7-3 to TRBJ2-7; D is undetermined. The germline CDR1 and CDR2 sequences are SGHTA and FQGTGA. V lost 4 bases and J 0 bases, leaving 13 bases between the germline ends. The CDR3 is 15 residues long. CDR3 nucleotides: TGTGCCAGCAGCTCACAGAAGGGAAGCTCCTACGAGCAGTACTTC. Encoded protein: CASSSQKGSSYEQYF.

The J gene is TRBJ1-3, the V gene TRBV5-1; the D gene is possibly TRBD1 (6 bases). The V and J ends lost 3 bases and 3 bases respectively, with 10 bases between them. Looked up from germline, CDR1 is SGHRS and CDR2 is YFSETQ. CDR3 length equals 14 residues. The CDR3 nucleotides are TGCGCCAGCAGCTCGGGGGACATTGGAAACACCATATATTTT. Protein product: CASSSGDIGNTIYF.

CDR3 nucleotides: TGTGCCAGCAGCCAGGGAAGCGGGACCTACAATGAGCAGTTCTTC. It translates to CASSQGSGTYNEQFF. The gene calls are TRBV4-2 and TRBJ2-1, with 7 bases that match TRBD2. CDR3 length: 15 residues. Per the germline V gene, CDR1 is LGHNA and CDR2 is YNFKEQ. Germline trimming cut 3 bases from V and 2 bases from J; bases unmatched to any gene: 4.

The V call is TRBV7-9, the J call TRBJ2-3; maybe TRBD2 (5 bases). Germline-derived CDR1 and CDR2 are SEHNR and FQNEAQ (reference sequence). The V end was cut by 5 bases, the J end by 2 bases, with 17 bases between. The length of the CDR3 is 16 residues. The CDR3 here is CASSGAWGVNTDTQYF. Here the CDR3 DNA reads TGTGCCAGCAGCGGCGCATGGGGAGTCAACACAGATACGCAGTATTTT.

The CDR3, as DNA: TGTGCCAGCAGCGTAGGGCCCCTAGGGGTGGAGACCCAGTACTTC. Translated: CASSVGPLGVETQYF. The chain is built from TRBV9 and TRBJ2-5; TRBD1 might be the D (5 bases). The length of the CDR3 is 15 residues. Germline loops: CDR1 SGDLS, CDR2 YYNGEE. V gave up 0 bases and J gave up 5 bases, with 14 bases separating them.

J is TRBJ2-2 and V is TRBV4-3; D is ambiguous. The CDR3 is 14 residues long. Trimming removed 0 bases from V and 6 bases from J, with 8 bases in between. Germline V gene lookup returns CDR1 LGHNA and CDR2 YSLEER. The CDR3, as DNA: TGCGCCAGCAGCCAAGATTCTTCAGCCGGGGAGCTGTTTTTT. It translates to CASSQDSSAGELFF.

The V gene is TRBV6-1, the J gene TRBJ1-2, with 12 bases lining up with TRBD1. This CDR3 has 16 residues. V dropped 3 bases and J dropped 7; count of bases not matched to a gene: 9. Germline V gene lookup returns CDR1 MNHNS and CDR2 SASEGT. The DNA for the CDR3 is TGTGCCAGCAGTGATACCGGGACAGGGGGCTTTGGTGGCTACACCTTC. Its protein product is CASSDTGTGGFGGYTF.